The next 13 T cell receptor beta chains were all read from a single sample in a study of blood T cell repertoires in COVID-19. The data were produced by immunoSEQ multiplex PCR, yet TCRdb's version contains in-frame clones alone and is incomplete. The data contain 110,000 or so clones, more than 60% of them singletons. Sequencing was performed on peripheral blood. These receptors all stem from a man between 65 and 80 years old with acute or convalescent COVID-19.

The CDR3 reads CTSSQDRAAGTSSYNEQFF. CDR3 nucleotide sequence: TGCACCAGCAGCCAAGATCGGGCCGCCGGGACTAGCTCCTACAATGAGCAGTTCTTC. The rearrangement uses TRBV1 and TRBJ2-1; the table's D call, TRBD2, has no DNA check behind it. TRBV1 is annotated as a pseudogene. This CDR3 has 19 amino acids.

V is TRBV7-9 and J is TRBJ2-7; D might be TRBD1 (6 bases). Germline V gives CDR1 SEHNR, CDR2 FQNEAQ (reference sequence). The CDR3 has 16 residues. The ends were cut back, 5 bases at V and 0 bases at J, with 17 bases in the middle. Written as DNA, the CDR3 is TGTGCCAGCAGCGTACCGTCGACAGGCGACTCCTACGAGCAGTACTTC. Its translation: CASSVPSTGDSYEQYF.

The gene calls are TRBV13 and TRBJ1-1, with TRBD1 matching over 9 bases. J lost 2 bases, V lost 5 bases, and 3 bases had no gene match. Germline V gene sequence: CDR1 PRHDT, CDR2 FYEKMQ (reference sequence). The CDR3 runs to 14 residues. CDR3 DNA sequence: TGTGCCAGCAGCCGGGACAGGGCTAACACTGAAGCTTTCTTT. The encoded protein is CASSRDRANTEAFF.

The chain uses TRBV28 and TRBJ2-2; D unclear. The CDR3 spans 17 residues. Trimming took 5 bases from V and 0 from J, leaving 16 bases between them. Germline V gives CDR1 MDHEN, CDR2 SYDVKM. DNA of the CDR3: TGTGCCAGCAGTCCCCTGGCCTTGTTCGCGAACACCGGGGAGCTGTTTTTT. Translation gives CASSPLALFANTGELFF.

V and J are TRBV7-6 and TRBJ1-1; TRBD1 is a possible D gene (5 bases). This CDR3 spans 15 amino acids. The germline V gene encodes CDR1 SGHVS and CDR2 FNYEAQ. V was pared by 5 bases and J by 2 bases, with 15 bases between. The DNA for the CDR3 is TGTGCCAGCAGCACGTTGGGGGGGATAAACACTGAAGCTTTCTTT. This codes for CASSTLGGINTEAFF.

Only one count was recorded for this clone. V gene TRBV11-2 combines with J gene TRBJ2-7; D is unclear. The CDR3 runs 14 residues. Trimming left V 4 bases short and J 1 base short, with 11 bases between. The germline V gene has CDR1 SGHAT and CDR2 FQNNGV. The chain's CDR3 is CASSSAGTSYEQYF. DNA for the CDR3: TGTGCCAGCAGCTCAGCAGGAACTTCCTACGAGCAGTACTTC. The full variable domain, its missing parts supplied by reference TRBV11-2 and TRBJ2-7, is EAGVAQSPRYKIIEKRQSVAFWCNPISGHATLYWYQQILGQGPKLLIQFQNNGVVDDSQLPKDRFSAERLKGVDSTLKIQPAKLEDSAVYLCASSSAGTSYEQYFGPGTRLTVT.

The DNA of the CDR3 is TGTGCCAGCTCACCAATCGGGGGGGGGCCCAATCAGCCCCAGCATTTT. It encodes CASSPIGGGPNQPQHF. The genes are TRBV18 and TRBJ1-5; the D gene is possibly TRBD1 (6 bases). Looked up from germline, CDR1 is KGHSH and CDR2 is LQKENI. V was trimmed by 2 bases and J by 3 bases, leaving 14 bases between them. The CDR3 extends over 16 amino acids.

V gene TRBV7-2 combines with J gene TRBJ2-7, with D hard to call. The length of the CDR3 is 14 residues. Germline-derived CDR1 and CDR2 are SGHTA and FQGNSA. V dropped 3 bases and J dropped 1 base, with 10 bases sitting between them. The CDR3 spells CASSFDGASYEQYF. The CDR3 DNA reads as TGTGCCAGCAGCTTTGATGGAGCTTCCTACGAGCAGTACTTC.

The chain uses TRBV11-2 and TRBJ2-6; D remains ambiguous. The CDR3 loop spans 13 amino acids. V lost 8 bases to trimming and J lost 0 bases, with 5 bases between them. From germline, CDR1 is SGHAT and CDR2 FQNNGV. DNA for the CDR3: TGTGCCAGCCGGAGCTCTGGGGCCAACGTCCTGACTTTC. It translates to CASRSSGANVLTF.

The chain joins TRBV5-1 to TRBJ2-5; D might be TRBD1 (5 bases). Germline V gene data show CDR1 as SGHRS and CDR2 as YFSETQ. This CDR3 has 15 residues. The germline V and J ends were trimmed by 0 bases and 3 bases, with 12 bases remaining between them. The DNA of the CDR3 is TGCGCCAGCAGCTTGGCCCGGACAAGGGAAGAGACCCAGTACTTC. It is translated as CASSLARTREETQYF.

This chain connects TRBV20-1 to TRBJ1-2; D may be TRBD1 (6 bases). Trimming left V 3 bases short and J 1 base short, with 15 bases between. The V gene's germline CDR1 is DFQATT and CDR2 SNEGSKA (reference sequence). The CDR3 totals 15 residues. In DNA form, the CDR3 reads TGCAGTGCTAGTGCATCGGGGGGCTTTAACTATGGCTACACCTTC. Its protein product is CSASASGGFNYGYTF.

This sequence joins TRBV5-6 and TRBJ2-7, with D possibly TRBD1 on 5 matching bases. Germline V gives CDR1 SGHDT, CDR2 YYEEEE. Trimming stripped 2 bases from V and 8 bases from J, with 17 bases between. The CDR3 is 14 residues long. In DNA form, the CDR3 reads TGTGCCAGCAGCTTAAGGGGCGAGACATCTCAGCAGTACTTC. This codes for CASSLRGETSQQYF.

The sample holds a few counts of this clone. The rearrangement uses TRBV27 and TRBJ1-2; no reliable D call. The CDR3 runs 13 residues. The germline CDR1 and CDR2 sequences are MNHEY and SMNVEV (reference sequence). Between the trimmed V and J ends, which lost 3 bases and 8 bases, there was a span of 13 bases. The CDR3 reads CASSFRSSGGYTF. As DNA, the CDR3 is TGTGCCAGCAGTTTTAGGAGTTCTGGGGGCTACACCTTC.